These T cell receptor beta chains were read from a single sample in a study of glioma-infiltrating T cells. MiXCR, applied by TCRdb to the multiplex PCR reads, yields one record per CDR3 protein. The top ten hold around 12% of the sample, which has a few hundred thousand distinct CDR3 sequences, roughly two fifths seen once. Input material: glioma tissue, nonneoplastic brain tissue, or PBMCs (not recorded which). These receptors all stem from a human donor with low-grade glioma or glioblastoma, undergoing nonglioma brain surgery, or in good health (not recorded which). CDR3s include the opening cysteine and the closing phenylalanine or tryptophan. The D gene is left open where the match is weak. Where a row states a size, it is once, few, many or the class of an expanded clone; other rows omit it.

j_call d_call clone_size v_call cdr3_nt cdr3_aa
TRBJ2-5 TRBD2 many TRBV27 TGTGCCAGCAGTCCTTACACTAGCGGGAGGGCCCAAGAGACCCAGTACTTC CASSPYTSGRAQETQYF
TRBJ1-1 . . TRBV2 TGTGCCAGCAGTGCGGGCCGCATGAACACTGAAGCTTTCTTT CASSAGRMNTEAFF
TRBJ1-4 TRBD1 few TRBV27 TGTGCCAGCAGTAATTTGCGGACAGGGGACGAAAAACTGTTTTTT CASSNLRTGDEKLFF
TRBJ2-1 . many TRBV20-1 TGCAGTGCGGAAAGCCAGGTCCTTTCCTACAATGAGCAGTTCTTC CSAESQVLSYNEQFF
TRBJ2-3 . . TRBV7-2 TGTGCCAGCAGCCAGGGGACCCTACGCACAGATACGCAGTATTTT CASSQGTLRTDTQYF
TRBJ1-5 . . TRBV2 TGTGCCAGCAAGGGGTTTAGCAATCAGCCCCAGCATTTT CASKGFSNQPQHF
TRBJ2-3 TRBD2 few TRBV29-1 TGCAGCGTTGTTCGGGCGGGAGAGGATACGCAGTATTTT CSVVRAGEDTQYF
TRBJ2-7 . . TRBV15 TGTGCCACCAGCAGACACGGACAGCAGCCTGGCGAGCAGTACTTC CATSRHGQQPGEQYF
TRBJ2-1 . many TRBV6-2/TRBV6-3 TGTGCCAGCAGTACCCCCAGGGGCTCCTACAATGAGCAGTTCTTC CASSTPRGSYNEQFF
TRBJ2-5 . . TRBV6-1 TGTGCCAGCACCGACGGGTTCACCAGCTCCCGGGAGACCCAGTACTTC CASTDGFTSSRETQYF
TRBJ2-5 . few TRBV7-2 TGTGCCAGCAGCTTAGAGCGGCAGACGGGGACCCAGTACTTC CASSLERQTGTQYF
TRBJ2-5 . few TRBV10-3 TGTGCCATCAAGACAGGAGAGACCCAGTACTTC CAIKTGETQYF
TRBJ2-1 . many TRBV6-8 TGTGCCAGCAGTCCCCCCGATGGAGGGCCGTTCTACAATGAGCAGTTCTTC CASSPPDGGPFYNEQFF
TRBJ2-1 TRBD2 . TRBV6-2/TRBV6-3 TGTGCCAGCAGTGGGACTAGCGGGAGGGCCGACAATGAGCAGTTCTTC CASSGTSGRADNEQFF